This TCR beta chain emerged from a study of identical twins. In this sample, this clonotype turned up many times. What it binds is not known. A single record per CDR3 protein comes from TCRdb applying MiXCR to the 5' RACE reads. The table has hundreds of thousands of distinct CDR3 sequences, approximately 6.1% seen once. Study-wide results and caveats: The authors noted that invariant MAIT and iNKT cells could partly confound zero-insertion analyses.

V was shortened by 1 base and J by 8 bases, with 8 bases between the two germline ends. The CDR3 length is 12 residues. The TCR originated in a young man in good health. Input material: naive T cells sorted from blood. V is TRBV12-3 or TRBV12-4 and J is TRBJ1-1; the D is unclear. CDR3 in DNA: TGTGCCAGCAGTTTAGGGTGGCAAGAAGCTTTCTTT. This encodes CASSLGWQEAFF.